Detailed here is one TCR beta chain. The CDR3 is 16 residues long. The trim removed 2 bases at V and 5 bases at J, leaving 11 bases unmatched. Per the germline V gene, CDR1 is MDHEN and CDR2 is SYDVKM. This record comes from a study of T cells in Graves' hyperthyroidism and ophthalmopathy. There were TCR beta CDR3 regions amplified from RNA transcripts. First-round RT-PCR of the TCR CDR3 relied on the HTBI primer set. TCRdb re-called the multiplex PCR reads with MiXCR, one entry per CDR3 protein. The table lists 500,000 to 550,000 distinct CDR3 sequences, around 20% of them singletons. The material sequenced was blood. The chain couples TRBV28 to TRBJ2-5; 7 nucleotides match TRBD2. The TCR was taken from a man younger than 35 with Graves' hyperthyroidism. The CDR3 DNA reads TGTGCCAGCAGTTTACCCGACGCGGGAGCGGGGGAGACCCAGTACTTC. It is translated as CASSLPDAGAGETQYF.